The source of this T cell receptor (beta chain) is a study of blood T cell repertoires in COVID-19. Overall study context: PBMCs, B-cell-depleted T cells, or T cells provided the cDNA or gDNA that made up the material.

Trimming at V came to 4 bases and at J to 6 bases, leaving 3 bases not matched to a gene. The CDR3 is 14 residues long. Germline V lookup: CDR1 MNHEY, CDR2 SVGEGT. Only in-frame clones appear in the TCRdb table, and some are missing; sequencing was by immunoSEQ multiplex PCR. The table shows more than 100,000 clones, with almost 90% occurring only once. Material: peripheral blood. This receptor was taken from a human donor in a cohort sampled during active COVID-19. The chain combines TRBV6-2 or TRBV6-3 with TRBJ1-4, with 9 nucleotides matching TRBD1. As DNA, the CDR3 is TGTGCCAGCAGTTCCCGGGACAGGGATGAAAAACTGTTTTTT. It is translated as CASSSRDRDEKLFF.